This TCR beta chain was documented in a study of graft-versus-host responses after intestinal transplantation. Background on the study: Isolated intestinal, liver-intestinal, or multivisceral transplants had been given to the recipients. Tacrolimus plus steroids were given to all recipients for around three years, preceded by anti-thymocyte globulin induction.

CDR1 MNHEY and CDR2 SVGAGI come from the germline V gene. This CDR3 comprises 13 residues. The V end was cut by 6 bases, the J end by 3 bases, with 11 bases between. Sequenced by immunoSEQ multiplex PCR; TCRdb stores in-frame clones only, minus some. Here the sample spans some 26,000 clones, roughly 94% being singletons. The sequence came from a human patient who received an intestinal transplant, so some T cells may come from the graft donor. The material was PBMCs, obtained 156 days after intestinal transplant. The rearrangement links TRBV6-5 to TRBJ1-2; the D is unclear. CDR3 coding DNA: TGTGCCAGCAGCCCGATTGGGGACTATGGCTACACCTTC. Amino acids: CASSPIGDYGYTF.